Listed below are T cell receptor beta chains from one sample, sequenced in a study of T-cell reconstitution after alpha-beta-depleted transplantation in children. TCRdb itself ran the PCR reads through MiXCR, one entry per CDR3 protein. The sample contains some 600,000 distinct CDR3 sequences, approximately 15% of which appear only once. The specimen comprised PBMCs from the stem cell graft donor, sampled from the stem cell graft. The receptor source for this set is a human donor who donated a stem cell graft to a child with acute myeloid leukemia. Each CDR3 is given with its conserved first and last residue. D genes are given only for firm matches. Clone sizes are given selectively: once, few, many, or a class where the clone is expanded.

V gene	clone size	D gene	J gene	CDR3 length	CDR3 protein	CDR3 DNA
TRBV29-1	few	TRBD1	TRBJ2-2	13	CSADRDNTGELFF	TGCAGCGCGGACAGGGATAACACCGGGGAGCTGTTTTTT
TRBV12-3/TRBV12-4	-	TRBD1	TRBJ2-1	15	CASRGGLQGNNEQFF	TGTGCCAGCAGAGGGGGCCTGCAGGGAAACAATGAGCAGTTCTTC
TRBV5-6	few	-	TRBJ2-7	14	CASSELRERYEQYF	TGTGCCAGCAGCGAGCTCAGGGAGCGCTACGAGCAGTACTTC
TRBV13	-	-	TRBJ1-2	14	CASSFVRGAYGYTF	TGTGCCAGCAGCTTCGTCAGGGGCGCCTATGGCTACACCTTC
TRBV20-1	-	-	TRBJ2-2	15	CSARHGGASELELFF	TGCAGTGCTCGACATGGTGGGGCGTCCGAGTTGGAGCTGTTTTTT
TRBV12-3/TRBV12-4	-	TRBD1	TRBJ1-2	15	CASSSSGTGIYGYTF	TGTGCCAGCAGTAGCTCAGGGACAGGGATCTATGGCTACACCTTC
TRBV11-1	-	TRBD1	TRBJ1-1	17	CASSLGQGGSMNTEAFF	TGTGCCAGCAGCCTGGGACAGGGTGGTTCGATGAACACTGAAGCTTTCTTT
TRBV10-3	many	-	TRBJ2-7	15	CAISEGKPTAYEQYF	TGTGCCATCAGTGAAGGGAAACCGACGGCCTACGAGCAGTACTTC
TRBV12-3/TRBV12-4	many	TRBD1	TRBJ1-2	14	CASSLTGTAYGYTF	TGTGCCAGCAGTTTGACTGGGACAGCCTATGGCTACACCTTC
TRBV5-1	many	-	TRBJ1-1	12	CASSLDYTEAFF	TGCGCCAGCAGCTTGGATTACACTGAAGCTTTCTTT
TRBV4-2	many	-	TRBJ1-5	13	CASSLPGDQPQHF	TGTGCCAGCAGCCTCCCAGGAGATCAGCCCCAGCATTTT
TRBV20-1	many	TRBD2	TRBJ2-4	11	CSASLAGGIYF	TGCAGTGCTAGTCTAGCGGGGGGGATTTACTTC
TRBV20-1	many	-	TRBJ1-1	15	CSARAAGGLSTEAFF	TGCAGTGCTAGAGCAGCGGGGGGGTTGAGCACTGAAGCTTTCTTT
TRBV27	-	-	TRBJ2-1	16	CASSSDSDRVYNEQFF	TGTGCCAGCAGTTCCGACTCGGACAGAGTCTACAATGAGCAGTTCTTC
TRBV12-3/TRBV12-4	-	-	TRBJ2-3	12	CASSTVPDTQYF	TGTGCCAGCAGTACGGTCCCAGATACGCAGTATTTT
TRBV25-1	few	-	TRBJ2-6	15	CASLNSGSGANVLTF	TGTGCCAGCTTGAACTCAGGGTCAGGGGCCAACGTCCTGACTTTC
TRBV6-2/TRBV6-3	-	-	TRBJ1-6	13	CASSRGLDSPLHF	TGTGCCAGCAGCCGAGGGTTAGATTCACCCCTCCACTTT
TRBV18	few	TRBD1	TRBJ2-1	16	CASSHRTGATRNEQFF	TGTGCCAGCTCACACCGGACAGGGGCGACGCGGAATGAGCAGTTCTTC
TRBV20-1	few	-	TRBJ2-6	15	CSGRGGSSGANVLTF	TGCAGTGGCCGAGGCGGCAGCTCTGGGGCCAACGTCCTGACTTTC
TRBV20-1	many	TRBD1	TRBJ1-2	12	CSARVGTGGYTF	TGCAGTGCTAGAGTAGGGACAGGCGGCTACACCTTC
TRBV12-3/TRBV12-4	many	-	TRBJ2-2	12	CASSLRTGELFF	TGTGCCAGCAGCTTAAGGACCGGGGAGCTGTTTTTT
TRBV7-9	few	-	TRBJ1-1	16	CASVYQGGGRMAEAFF	TGTGCCAGCGTCTACCAAGGGGGGGGGCGGATGGCTGAAGCTTTCTTT
TRBV20-1	many	TRBD1	TRBJ1-6	14	CSAQRQGASSPLHF	TGCAGTGCTCAACGGCAGGGGGCGAGTTCACCCCTCCACTTT
TRBV6-1	-	-	TRBJ2-5	15	CASSEVLRVGETQYF	TGTGCCAGCAGTGAAGTACTGCGGGTCGGGGAGACCCAGTACTTC
TRBV27	-	TRBD1	TRBJ2-1	15	CASSVWGTGSNEQFF	TGTGCCAGCTCCGTCTGGGGGACAGGGTCTAATGAGCAGTTCTTC
TRBV20-1	many	-	TRBJ2-5	13	CSAISGIQETQYF	TGCAGTGCTATCAGTGGAATCCAAGAGACCCAGTACTTC
TRBV6-2/TRBV6-3	-	-	TRBJ2-7	12	CASSLTVFEQYF	TGTGCCAGCAGCTTGACAGTATTCGAGCAGTACTTC
TRBV12-3/TRBV12-4	-	TRBD1	TRBJ1-6	18	CASSLRSRGLLFNSPLHF	TGTGCCAGCAGTTTACGATCCAGGGGGCTCCTTTTTAATTCACCCCTCCACTTT
TRBV4-3	-	-	TRBJ1-2	16	CASSQDAIGGLGGYTF	TGCGCCAGCAGCCAGGATGCTATTGGGGGCCTAGGTGGCTACACCTTC
TRBV2	few	TRBD1	TRBJ1-5	15	CASSARDSGDQPQHF	TGTGCCAGCAGTGCCCGGGACAGCGGGGATCAGCCCCAGCATTTT
TRBV12-3/TRBV12-4	few	-	TRBJ1-2	16	CASSLRGTEDIYGYTF	TGTGCCAGCAGTTTAAGAGGGACGGAGGACATTTATGGCTACACCTTC
TRBV12-3/TRBV12-4	many	-	TRBJ2-3	14	CASSPQPSTDTQYF	TGTGCCAGCAGCCCCCAACCAAGCACAGATACGCAGTATTTT
TRBV6-5	many	-	TRBJ1-4	16	CASSYSVTDFNEKLFF	TGTGCCAGCAGTTACTCTGTGACAGACTTTAATGAAAAACTGTTTTTT
TRBV20-1	many	TRBD1	TRBJ2-7	14	CSARQGQGAYEQYF	TGCAGTGCTAGACAGGGACAGGGGGCCTACGAGCAGTACTTC
TRBV28	-	TRBD1	TRBJ2-5	16	CASSFPRQGGQETQYF	TGTGCCAGCAGTTTCCCTCGACAGGGGGGCCAAGAGACCCAGTACTTC
TRBV4-3	-	-	TRBJ1-1	16	CASSQGIDLISFEAFF	TGCGCCAGCAGCCAAGGGATCGACCTGATATCCTTTGAAGCTTTCTTT
TRBV9	-	-	TRBJ2-7	14	CASTRTGARDEQYF	TGTGCCAGCACCAGGACGGGAGCCCGTGACGAGCAGTACTTC
TRBV5-5	many	-	TRBJ1-1	17	CASSLAYIAPGDTEAFF	TGTGCCAGCAGCTTGGCTTATATAGCTCCCGGGGACACTGAAGCTTTCTTT
TRBV5-5	few	TRBD1	TRBJ2-3	15	CASSLKTGGSDTQYF	TGTGCCAGCAGCCTCAAAACAGGGGGCTCAGATACGCAGTATTTT
TRBV7-2	-	-	TRBJ1-6	17	CASSLVLLPGGSSPLHF	TGTGCCAGCAGCTTAGTATTGCTCCCGGGAGGCAGTTCACCCCTCCACTTT